These 11 T cell receptor beta chains came from one sample sequenced in a study of T-cell memory formation after mild COVID-19. MiXCR, run by TCRdb on the 5' RACE reads, gives a single entry per CDR3 protein. The top ten clones hold approximately 5.2% of a sample with about 130,000 distinct CDR3 sequences, over 15% of them seen once. Sequencing input: PBMCs or a T cell subset sorted from them (not recorded which). The origin of the receptors is a man in his late teens or twenties who had mild COVID-19 (a few samples of this study predate the infection). Cell type and time point are not known.

The rearrangement links TRBV5-1 to TRBJ2-3; 9 nucleotides align to TRBD1. Germline CDR1 SGHRS, CDR2 YFSETQ. With V trimmed by 4 bases and J by 7 bases, 16 bases remained unmatched. CDR3 length equals 17 residues. CDR3 DNA: TGCGCCAGCAGCCTCAACCCCGGGACAGGGACCATAAATACGCAGTATTTT. Translated, it gives CASSLNPGTGTINTQYF.

This rearrangement joins TRBV6-2 or TRBV6-3 to TRBJ2-2, with D unclear. In germline, CDR1 is MNHEY, CDR2 SVGEGT. With 5 bases removed from V and 5 bases from J, the gap between germline ends came to 6 bases. The CDR3 loop spans 12 amino acids. CDR3 DNA sequence: TGTGCCAGCAGTCGGCAAACCGGGGAGCTGTTTTTT. Translation: CASSRQTGELFF.

This clonotype was found a few times. This rearrangement joins TRBV27 to TRBJ2-3, with D possibly being TRBD2 (5 bases). The CDR3 runs 15 residues. Germline CDR1 is MNHEY and CDR2 is SMNVEV (reference sequence). The V end was cut by 5 bases, the J end by 4 bases, with 16 bases between. The CDR3, as DNA: TGTGCCAGCAGTATACGACTAAGCGAGGCAGATACGCAGTATTTT. Translated, it gives CASSIRLSEADTQYF.

The V gene is TRBV20-1, the J gene TRBJ2-4, with TRBD2 matching over 8 bases. The CDR3 has 14 residues. V lost 7 bases and J lost 3; bases outside the gene matches: 8. Germline CDR1 DFQATT, CDR2 SNEGSKA (reference sequence). CDR3 residues: CSVPAGDHKNIQYF. In DNA form, the CDR3 reads TGCAGTGTTCCAGCGGGGGACCACAAAAACATTCAGTACTTC.

CDR3: CASSVEGRGWEETQYF. The CDR3 DNA reads as TGTGCCAGCAGCGTCGAAGGCAGGGGTTGGGAAGAGACCCAGTACTTC. This chain joins TRBV9 and TRBJ2-5, with D possibly matching TRBD1 (6 bases). V lost 2 bases to trimming and J lost 3 bases, with 17 bases between them. Germline assignment: CDR1 SGDLS and CDR2 YYNGEE. The CDR3 has 16 residues.

This clonotype was counted between two and nine times. CDR3 sequence: CASSSTGMRETQYF. The DNA for the CDR3 is TGTGCCAGCAGCTCTACAGGGATGAGGGAGACCCAGTACTTC. The chain employs TRBV7-3 and TRBJ2-5, with D possibly being TRBD1 (6 bases). V was pared by 4 bases and J by 5 bases, with 14 bases between. This CDR3 has 14 residues. From germline, CDR1 is SGHTA and CDR2 FQGTGA. Combining the CDR3 with reference TRBV7-3 and TRBJ2-5 gives the whole variable domain GAGVSQTPSNKVTEKGKYVELRCDPISGHTALYWYRQSLGQGPEFLIYFQGTGAADDSGLPNDRFFAVRPEGSVSTLKIQRTERGDSAVYLCASSSTGMRETQYFGPGTRLLVL.

This clonotype was observed at least ten times. The rearrangement uses TRBV12-3 or TRBV12-4 and TRBJ2-7; 10 bases match TRBD1. The J segment lost 2 bases and the V segment lost 5 bases, leaving 6 bases of the junction unmatched. The CDR3 runs to 15 residues. The CDR3 DNA reads as TGTGCCAGCAGTAACCCCGGACAGGGGGCCTACGAGCAGTACTTC. Amino acids: CASSNPGQGAYEQYF.

This sequence joins TRBV11-2 and TRBJ2-1, with D unclear. Looked up from germline, CDR1 is SGHAT and CDR2 is FQNNGV. V lost 1 base and J lost 4, with 8 bases in between. The CDR3 sequence is 14 residues long. The CDR3, as DNA: TGTGCCAGCAGCTTAGGAACGCTATACAATGAGCAGTTCTTC. Its translation: CASSLGTLYNEQFF.

This clonotype has just a few counts. The CDR3 loop is CASSSRAGGLNSTQYF. In DNA, the CDR3 is TGCGCCAGCAGCTCCCGAGCGGGGGGGCTTAATAGTACGCAGTATTTT. The rearrangement joins TRBV5-1 to TRBJ2-3; 10 bases are a match to TRBD2. V lost 3 bases to trimming and J lost 8 bases; unmatched junction nucleotides: 12. The CDR3 spans 16 residues. Germline V gene sequence: CDR1 SGHRS, CDR2 YFSETQ. Together with reference TRBV5-1 and TRBJ2-3, the CDR3 gives the full variable domain: KAGVTQTPRYLIKTRGQQVTLSCSPISGHRSVSWYQQTPGQGLQFLFEYFSETQRNKGNFPGRFSGRQFSNSRSEMNVSTLELGDSALYLCASSSRAGGLNSTQYFGPGTRLTVL.

This clonotype came up a few times. The chain couples TRBV5-6 to TRBJ2-1; D may be TRBD1 (5 bases). The CDR3 consists of 14 residues. In germline, CDR1 is SGHDT, CDR2 YYEEEE. Deletions cut 5 bases from V and 8 bases from J, with 17 bases between. The CDR3 here is CASRLGHGGYEQFF. DNA of the CDR3: TGTGCCAGCAGGCTTGGACACGGTGGGTATGAGCAGTTCTTC.

The gene calls are TRBV6-2 or TRBV6-3 and TRBJ2-7; D remains ambiguous. From germline, CDR1 is MNHEY and CDR2 SVGEGT. Trimming stripped 5 bases from V and 4 bases from J, with 18 bases between. The CDR3 is 15 residues long. This chain's CDR3 is CASSSRRQTRYEQYV. The CDR3 region has the DNA TGTGCCAGCAGTAGTAGAAGGCAGACTCGTTACGAGCAGTACGTC.